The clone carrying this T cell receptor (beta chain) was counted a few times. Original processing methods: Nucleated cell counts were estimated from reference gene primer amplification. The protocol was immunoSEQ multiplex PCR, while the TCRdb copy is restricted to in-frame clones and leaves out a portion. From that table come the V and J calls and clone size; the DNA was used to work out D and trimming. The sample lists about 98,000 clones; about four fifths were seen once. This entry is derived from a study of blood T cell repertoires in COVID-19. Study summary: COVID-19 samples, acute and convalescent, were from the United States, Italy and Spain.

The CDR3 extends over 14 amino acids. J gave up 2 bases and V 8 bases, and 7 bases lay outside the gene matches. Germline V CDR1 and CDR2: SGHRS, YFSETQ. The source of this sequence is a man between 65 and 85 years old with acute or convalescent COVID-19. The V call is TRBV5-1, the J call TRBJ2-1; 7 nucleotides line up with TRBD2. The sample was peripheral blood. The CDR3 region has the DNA TGCGCCAGTAAGCGGGAATCCCCCTACAATGAGCAGTTCTTC. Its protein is CASKRESPYNEQFF.